These 8 T cell receptor beta chains share one sample of origin, sequenced in a study of blood T cell repertoires in COVID-19. The data were produced by immunoSEQ multiplex PCR, yet TCRdb's version contains in-frame clones alone and is incomplete. The repertoire has 240,000 or so clones, roughly four fifths of them found once; the top ten carry 1.5% to 2%. Sequencing was carried out using peripheral blood. Source of these receptors: an elderly woman with acute or convalescent COVID-19.

The chain links TRBV19 to TRBJ1-4, with 10 bases that match TRBD1. This CDR3 contains 16 residues. Looked up from germline, CDR1 is LNHDA and CDR2 is SQIVND (reference sequence). The V and J ends lost 7 bases and 2 bases, in that order; junction bases with no gene match: 7. CDR3: CASKIGTGVTNEKLFF. CDR3 DNA sequence: TGTGCCAGTAAGATAGGGACAGGGGTCACTAATGAAAAACTGTTTTTT.

The chain combines TRBV19 with TRBJ2-1, with TRBD2 matching over 15 bases. CDR1 and CDR2 (germline): LNHDA, SQIVND (reference sequence). The CDR3 is made up of 19 amino acids. With 1 base clipped from V and 5 bases from J, the junction kept 9 bases outside the gene matches. CDR3 amino acids: CASSIVPPGTSGRNNEQFF. The CDR3 DNA reads TGTGCCAGTAGTATAGTCCCCCCCGGGACTAGCGGGAGGAACAATGAGCAGTTCTTC.

The chain has TRBV4-2 and TRBJ2-1, with 9 bases matching TRBD2. CDR3 length: 16 residues. Germline trimming cut 1 base from V and 6 bases from J; bases unmatched to any gene: 7. The germline CDR1 and CDR2 sequences are LGHNA and YNFKEQ. The CDR3: CASSQGGGTSFNEQFF. The CDR3 DNA follows: TGTGCCAGCAGCCAAGGAGGAGGGACTAGCTTCAATGAGCAGTTCTTC.

The V gene is TRBV18, the J gene TRBJ1-4; the match to TRBD1 covers 7 bases. With 6 bases clipped from V and 13 bases from J, the junction kept 14 bases outside the gene matches. CDR3 length equals 14 residues. Germline CDR1 KGHSH, CDR2 LQKENI. The CDR3 DNA is TGTGCCAGCTCTCCCGACAGGGAGGCTGGAGGACTGTTTTTT. It encodes CASSPDREAGGLFF.

This clone was counted a few times. The gene calls are TRBV28 and TRBJ1-5; D perhaps matches TRBD1 (6 bases). V lost 6 bases and J 7 bases, leaving 13 bases between the germline ends. The CDR3 totals 13 residues. Germline CDR1 is MDHEN and CDR2 is SYDVKM. CDR3 bases: TGTGCCAGCAGCCTAAACAGGGAACAGCCCCAGCATTTT. Amino acids: CASSLNREQPQHF.

Only a few counts were recorded for this clone. DNA for the CDR3: TGTGCCAGCTCTCAAAACCCGGGGACAGGGGGTTCACCCCTCCACTTT. Protein product: CASSQNPGTGGSPLHF. The chain couples TRBV18 to TRBJ1-6; 11 nucleotides match TRBD1. CDR1 and CDR2 from the germline V gene are KGHSH and LQKENI. The CDR3 totals 16 residues. V was pared by 6 bases and J by 9 bases, with 10 bases of the junction left unmatched.

The V gene is TRBV3-1 (or the pseudogene TRBV3-2), the J gene TRBJ2-5; D gene ambiguous. Germline V gene data show CDR1 as LGHDT and CDR2 as YNNKEL (reference sequence). V gave up 2 bases and J gave up 0 bases, with 13 bases separating them. The CDR3 has 16 amino acids. The CDR3 is CASSQKTPLDQETQYF. The CDR3, as DNA: TGTGCCAGCAGCCAAAAGACCCCGCTAGACCAAGAGACCCAGTACTTC.

This clone was detected only a few times. This chain connects TRBV7-2 to TRBJ1-5; D is uncertain. CDR3 length: 14 residues. V lost 0 bases, J lost 4 bases, and 7 bases lay in between. The germline V gene encodes CDR1 SGHTA and CDR2 FQGNSA. In DNA form, the CDR3 reads TGTGCCAGCAGCTTAGCACAGCCAAATCAGCCCCAGCATTTT. Protein sequence: CASSLAQPNQPQHF.